This record covers a single TCR beta chain. This sample is part of a study of T cell responses to AZD1222 COVID-19 vaccine. TCRdb keeps only in-frame clones here, not all; method: immunoSEQ multiplex PCR. The sample has approximately 150,000 clones; roughly nine tenths are singletons. The germline V gene has CDR1 SNHLY and CDR2 FYNNEI. V was clipped by 4 bases and J by 0 bases, with 11 bases between them. The CDR3 totals 15 residues. J is TRBJ2-3 and V is TRBV2, with a tentative D call TRBD1 (5 bases). This sequence was found in an adult in good health. This sample comprised peripheral blood, obtained on day 0 of AZD1222 vaccination. CDR3 loop: CASSGQSVSTDTQYF. The CDR3 region has the DNA TGTGCCAGCAGTGGACAGTCTGTTAGCACAGATACGCAGTATTTT.